A selection of T cell receptor beta chains follows, all from one sample in a study of shared clonotypes between healthy human individuals. TCRdb keeps only in-frame clones here, not all; method: immunoSEQ multiplex PCR. The sample records 600,000 to 750,000 clones, around 70% being singletons. What was sequenced was memory CD4+ T cells sorted from blood. The receptors originated from a young woman in good health. The CDR3 runs from the conserved cysteine through the conserved F or W. The D gene is left open where the match is weak. Clone size is shown for a subset of rows, as once, few, many or a class of expanded clone.

j_call d_call clone_size v_call cdr3_aa cdr3_nt
TRBJ2-7 TRBD2 . TRBV7-2 CASSLVGGSLNEQYF TGTGCCAGCAGCTTAGTGGGCGGGAGTCTCAACGAGCAGTACTTC
TRBJ2-7 . . TRBV4-1 CASSQVNMGLGRREQYF TGCGCCAGCAGCCAAGTAAATATGGGATTGGGGCGGAGGGAGCAGTACTTC
TRBJ2-7 TRBD1 . TRBV2 CASSVTGAPYEQYF TGTGCCAGCAGCGTGACAGGGGCACCCTACGAGCAGTACTTC
TRBJ1-1 . once TRBV25-1 CASSEYSRVNTEAFF TGTGCCAGCAGTGAATACAGCAGGGTGAACACTGAAGCTTTCTTT
TRBJ2-4 TRBD2 . TRBV19 CASSIGAGGAKNIQYF TGTGCCAGTAGTATAGGAGCGGGGGGAGCCAAAAACATTCAGTACTTC
TRBJ1-1 . . TRBV5-1 CASSLGGVGTEAFF TGCGCCAGCAGCTTGGGAGGGGTTGGCACTGAAGCTTTCTTT
TRBJ2-6 . . TRBV18 CASSPRASGANVLTF TGTGCCAGCTCACCCAGGGCTAGTGGGGCCAACGTCCTGACTTTC
TRBJ2-7 TRBD1 . TRBV18 CASSPSSLSSRDRPYF TGTGCCAGCTCACCCAGTTCGCTGTCCTCGAGGGACAGGCCTTACTTC
TRBJ1-1 TRBD1 . TRBV28 CASSPGQGNTEAFF TGTGCCAGCAGCCCGGGACAGGGGAACACTGAAGCTTTCTTT
TRBJ2-7 . . TRBV30 CAWSVQAYEQYF TGTGCCTGGAGTGTACAAGCCTACGAGCAGTACTTC
TRBJ2-1 . once TRBV6-1 CASSEMAATNEQFF TGTGCCAGCAGTGAAATGGCAGCAACCAATGAGCAGTTCTTC
TRBJ1-3 . . TRBV5-1 CASSRRGGGGSGNTIYF TGCGCCAGCAGCCGAAGGGGCGGCGGGGGGTCTGGAAACACCATATATTTT
TRBJ2-1 TRBD2 . TRBV29-1 CSVYLLGLALVLPYNEQFF TGCAGCGTGTACCTGTTGGGACTAGCGCTTGTCCTCCCCTACAATGAGCAGTTCTTC
TRBJ2-7 TRBD1 . TRBV28 CASSFPAHPGQVRYEQYF TGTGCCAGCAGTTTCCCCGCGCATCCGGGACAGGTTAGGTACGAGCAGTACTTC
TRBJ2-1 . . TRBV11-2 CASSLDLRATEQFF TGTGCCAGCAGCTTAGATCTAAGGGCCACGGAGCAGTTCTTC
TRBJ2-7 TRBD2 . TRBV13 CASSLALAGNYEQYF TGTGCCAGCAGCTTAGCGCTAGCGGGAAACTACGAGCAGTACTTC
TRBJ2-7 . . TRBV5-1 CASSREGAGYEQYF TGCGCCAGCAGCCGAGAGGGAGCAGGGTACGAGCAGTACTTC
TRBJ2-1 . . TRBV6-5 CASSYGAPYNEQFF TGTGCCAGCAGTTACGGGGCGCCGTACAATGAGCAGTTCTTC
TRBJ2-2 . once TRBV4-2 CASSPQRVAGELFF TGTGCCAGCAGCCCCCAGAGGGTGGCCGGGGAGCTGTTTTTT
TRBJ1-2 . . TRBV4-1 CASSQIGGYYGYTF TGCGCCAGCAGCCAAATTGGCGGATACTATGGCTACACCTTC
TRBJ2-7 . . TRBV5-6 CASSPDHWSYEQYF TGTGCCAGCAGCCCGGACCACTGGTCCTACGAGCAGTACTTC
TRBJ1-1 TRBD1 . TRBV5-4 CASSKRDSPTAAFF TGTGCCAGCAGCAAAAGGGACAGTCCTACTGCGGCTTTCTTT
TRBJ2-7 TRBD2 . TRBV9 CASSVGGSPSSYEQYF TGTGCCAGCAGCGTGGGAGGGAGCCCAAGCTCCTACGAGCAGTACTTC
TRBJ1-1 . . TRBV6-1 CASDQVAEAFF TGTGCCAGCGATCAAGTCGCTGAAGCTTTCTTT
TRBJ2-6 . . TRBV5-1 CASSPDEGWDSGANVLTF TGCGCCAGCAGCCCAGATGAGGGGTGGGACTCTGGGGCCAACGTCCTGACTTTC
TRBJ1-3 . . TRBV7-2 CASSLAGQRPNTIYF TGTGCCAGCAGCTTAGCTGGACAGCGACCAAACACCATATATTTT
TRBJ2-1 . . TRBV10-3 CAISVGTFSSEQFF TGTGCCATCAGTGTTGGGACTTTTTCCAGTGAGCAGTTCTTC
TRBJ2-2 TRBD1 . TRBV4-2 CASSLSDRANTGELFF TGTGCCAGCAGCCTCTCGGACAGGGCGAACACCGGGGAGCTGTTTTTT
TRBJ2-1 . . TRBV15 CATAPRQSGNEQFF TGTGCCACAGCACCGCGCCAATCCGGGAATGAGCAGTTCTTC
TRBJ2-1 TRBD2 . TRBV9 CASSVAWTSGSANEQFF TGTGCCAGCAGCGTAGCTTGGACTAGCGGGAGTGCCAATGAGCAGTTCTTC
TRBJ2-1 . . TRBV9 CASSVMSQGNEQFF TGTGCCAGCAGCGTAATGAGTCAGGGGAATGAGCAGTTCTTC
TRBJ1-5 . . TRBV28 CASHSGRLLSNQPQHF TGTGCCAGCCATTCGGGACGGTTATTAAGCAATCAGCCCCAGCATTTT
TRBJ2-7 . once TRBV5-4 CASSLGQSYEQYF TGTGCCAGCAGCTTGGGGCAGAGCTACGAGCAGTACTTC
TRBJ2-1 TRBD2 . TRBV5-1 CASSASPSGVYNEQFF TGCGCCAGCAGCGCCTCCCCTAGCGGGGTCTACAATGAGCAGTTCTTC
TRBJ2-1 . . TRBV7-9 CASSLNMGERNEQFF TGTGCCAGCAGCTTAAATATGGGGGAGAGGAATGAGCAGTTCTTC
TRBJ2-1 . . TRBV27 CASSLSLGGRSYNEQFF TGTGCCAGCAGTTTATCCCTAGGGGGAAGGTCCTACAATGAGCAGTTCTTC
TRBJ2-7 TRBD1 . TRBV5-1 CASSRQGYEQYF TGCGCCAGCAGCAGACAGGGCTACGAGCAGTACTTC
TRBJ1-3 . . TRBV11-2 CASSQQSSGNTIYF TGTGCCAGCAGCCAACAGAGCTCTGGAAACACCATATATTTT
TRBJ2-7 . . TRBV2 CASSMSPWDEQYF TGTGCCAGCAGCATGTCCCCCTGGGACGAGCAGTACTTC
TRBJ2-4 . once TRBV5-1 CASSLVGDIQYF TGCGCCAGCAGCTTGGTCGGCGACATTCAGTACTTC
TRBJ2-1 TRBD2 . TRBV19 CASKVLGGSVLGEQFF TGTGCCAGTAAGGTGTTAGGCGGGAGCGTACTTGGTGAGCAGTTCTTC
TRBJ1-4 . . TRBV18 CASSPRGSGPNEKLFF TGTGCCAGCTCACCACGAGGGTCTGGTCCTAATGAAAAACTGTTTTTT
TRBJ2-2 TRBD1 . TRBV28 CASHGQATGELFF TGTGCCAGCCATGGACAGGCTACCGGGGAGCTGTTTTTT
TRBJ2-1 . few TRBV25-1 CASSDYNEQFF TGTGCCAGCAGTGACTACAATGAGCAGTTCTTC
TRBJ1-2 TRBD1 . TRBV27 CASSPIDRETDGYTF TGTGCCAGCAGCCCAATTGACAGGGAGACGGATGGCTACACCTTC
TRBJ1-1 . once TRBV9 CASSPTRISGTEAFF TGTGCCAGCAGTCCAACGCGGATATCAGGGACTGAAGCTTTCTTT
TRBJ2-5 . . TRBV28 CASSEHTARETQYF TGTGCCAGCAGTGAACACACAGCACGAGAGACCCAGTACTTC
TRBJ1-4 . . TRBV25-1 CASSPAGRWSEKLFF TGTGCCAGCAGTCCCGCGGGAAGATGGAGTGAAAAACTGTTTTTT
TRBJ2-7 . . TRBV7-3 CASSPGGRSYEQYF TGTGCCAGCAGCCCCGGTGGCAGATCTTACGAGCAGTACTTC
TRBJ1-2 TRBD1 . TRBV4-1 CASRSPGQGTYGYTF TGCGCCAGCAGGAGCCCGGGACAGGGGACCTATGGCTACACCTTC
TRBJ2-3 . . TRBV27 CASSHPPTDTQYF TGTGCCAGCAGTCACCCCCCCACAGATACGCAGTATTTT
TRBJ2-4 . . TRBV7-2 CASSSRLAKNIQYF TGTGCCAGCAGCTCCCGGTTAGCCAAAAACATTCAGTACTTC
TRBJ2-1 TRBD2 . TRBV2 CARPKTGTSGRQAPNEQFF TGTGCCAGACCCAAGACCGGGACTAGCGGGAGACAGGCCCCCAATGAGCAGTTCTTC